This paragraph covers one T cell receptor (beta chain) sequence. Trimming took 6 bases from V and 0 from J, leaving 12 bases between them. The CDR3 runs 14 residues. Germline V gives CDR1 SGHKS, CDR2 YYEKEE (reference sequence). Authors' data handling: Nucleated cell counts were estimated from reference gene primer amplification. This table comes from immunoSEQ multiplex PCR, and its TCRdb copy is limited to in-frame clones, with some not included. Clone size and V and J calls were adopted from that table, with D and trimming inferred from the DNA. Among some 260,000 clones listed, roughly 77% were seen once. This sample is drawn from a study of blood T cell repertoires in COVID-19. The overall study: Some COVID-19 samples were acute and others convalescent; all came from the United States, Italy and Spain. Sources were T cells, B-cell-depleted T cells, or PBMCs; the material itself was cDNA or gDNA.

Sequencing used peripheral blood. This chain connects TRBV5-5 to TRBJ1-1, with D uncertain. The TCR sequence derives from a woman of 80 years or more with acute or convalescent COVID-19. The CDR3 coding sequence is TGTGCCAGCAACCTCGGACTTTTGAACACTGAAGCTTTCTTT. Translation: CASNLGLLNTEAFF. Using reference TRBV5-5 and TRBJ1-1 for the parts outside the CDR3, the full variable domain is DAGVTQSPTHLIKTRGQQVTLRCSPISGHKSVSWYQQVLGQGPQFIFQYYEKEERGRGNFPDRFSARQFPNYSSELNVNALLLGDSALYLCASNLGLLNTEAFFGQGTRLTVV.